The clone carrying this T cell receptor (beta chain) has more than one count but fewer than ten. Its antigen is as yet unknown. Sequencing used immunoSEQ multiplex PCR; TCRdb keeps in-frame clones, though not all of them. Altogether more than 9,500 clones are present, around 45% being singletons, with the ten largest covering 38%. The data stem from a study of siplizumab effects on memory and regulatory T cells. Study context: Paired mixed lymphocyte reactions used siplizumab at approximately 1 ug/mL or no drug. Study observations and caveats: In unstimulated cells, naive T cells appeared more diverse than memory T cells and seemed major alloresponse contributors. It was not possible to assign a naive or memory phenotype to roughly 75-96% of proliferating CD4+ or CD8+ clones.

Researchers maintained the mixed lymphocyte reaction cells in coculture at 37°C for approximately six days. Between the trimmed V and J ends, which lost 7 bases and 1 base, there was a span of 25 bases. The CDR3 extends over 18 amino acids. Germline-derived CDR1 and CDR2 are LNHNV and YYDKDF (reference sequence). The sample taken for sequencing was CFSE-low (dividing) CD8+ T cells sorted from an allogeneic mixed lymphocyte reaction. The chain couples TRBV15 to TRBJ1-1, with a possible D match to TRBD1 (6 bases). The receptor comes from a human donor in good health; the cells came from an allogeneic mixed lymphocyte reaction. Some clones in this sample may be carry-over from other donors' samples. The CDR3 nucleotides read TGTGCCACCACTGAAACAGGGCCCCTGGTCTTGGGGAACACTGAAGCTTTCTTT. This translates into CATTETGPLVLGNTEAFF.